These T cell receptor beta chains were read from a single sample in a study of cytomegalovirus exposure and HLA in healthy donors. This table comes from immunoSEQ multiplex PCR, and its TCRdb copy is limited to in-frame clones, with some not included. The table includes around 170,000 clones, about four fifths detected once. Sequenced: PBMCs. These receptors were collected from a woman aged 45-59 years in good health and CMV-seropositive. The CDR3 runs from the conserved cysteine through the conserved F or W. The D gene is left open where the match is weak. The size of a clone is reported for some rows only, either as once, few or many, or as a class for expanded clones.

CDR3aa: CASRMAGGPGNEQFF
CDR3nt: TGCGCCAGCAGGATGGCGGGGGGGCCGGGCAATGAGCAGTTCTTC
j_gene: TRBJ2-1
abundance: NA
d_gene: TRBD2
v_gene: TRBV5-1

CDR3aa: CASSQGPTSGNEKLFF
CDR3nt: TGCGCCAGCAGCCAAGGCCCGACAAGTGGAAATGAAAAACTGTTTTTT
j_gene: TRBJ1-4
abundance: few
d_gene: NA
v_gene: TRBV4-3

CDR3aa: CASNLDSLGNTIYF
CDR3nt: TGTGCCAGCAACCTCGACAGTCTGGGGAACACCATATATTTT
j_gene: TRBJ1-3
abundance: NA
d_gene: NA
v_gene: TRBV6-5

CDR3aa: CASSGQGNSGNTIYF
CDR3nt: TGTGCCAGCAGCGGACAGGGTAACTCTGGAAACACCATATATTTT
j_gene: TRBJ1-3
abundance: NA
d_gene: TRBD1
v_gene: TRBV9

CDR3aa: CTSSQDVAGGVTTDTQYF
CDR3nt: TGCACCAGCAGCCAAGATGTGGCGGGGGGGGTTACCACAGATACGCAGTATTTT
j_gene: TRBJ2-3
abundance: NA
d_gene: NA
v_gene: TRBV1

CDR3aa: CASRTPGNYGYTF
CDR3nt: TGTGCCAGCAGAACCCCGGGGAACTATGGCTACACCTTC
j_gene: TRBJ1-2
abundance: once
d_gene: NA
v_gene: TRBV6-5

CDR3aa: CASSGRAFSIRDTDTQYF
CDR3nt: TGTGCCAGCAGCGGGCGGGCCTTCTCGATCAGAGACACAGATACGCAGTATTTT
j_gene: TRBJ2-3
abundance: NA
d_gene: NA
v_gene: TRBV7-2

CDR3aa: CASSLAGGTGELFF
CDR3nt: TGTGCCAGCAGCTTAGCGGGAGGCACCGGGGAGCTGTTTTTT
j_gene: TRBJ2-2
abundance: NA
d_gene: TRBD2
v_gene: TRBV7-3

CDR3aa: CASRDRLNTEAFF
CDR3nt: TGTGCCAGCCGAGACAGGCTGAACACTGAAGCTTTCTTT
j_gene: TRBJ1-1
abundance: once
d_gene: NA
v_gene: TRBV2

CDR3aa: CASSLTGSTGELFF
CDR3nt: TGTGCCAGCAGCCTGACAGGGAGTACCGGGGAGCTGTTTTTT
j_gene: TRBJ2-2
abundance: NA
d_gene: TRBD1
v_gene: TRBV11-1

CDR3aa: CASSPGQSTDTQYF
CDR3nt: TGTGCCAGCAGCCCGGGACAGAGCACAGATACGCAGTATTTT
j_gene: TRBJ2-3
abundance: NA
d_gene: TRBD1
v_gene: TRBV7-3

CDR3aa: CASSLGTVTDTQYF
CDR3nt: TGTGCCAGCAGCTTGGGGACAGTTACAGATACGCAGTATTTT
j_gene: TRBJ2-3
abundance: NA
d_gene: NA
v_gene: TRBV5-4

CDR3aa: CASSRVLRGATNEKLFF
CDR3nt: TGTGCCAGCAGTAGGGTCTTACGGGGAGCAACTAATGAAAAACTGTTTTTT
j_gene: TRBJ1-4
abundance: NA
d_gene: NA
v_gene: TRBV28

CDR3aa: CATSRGSGGPQETQYF
CDR3nt: TGTGCCACCAGCAGGGGTAGCGGGGGGCCCCAAGAGACCCAGTACTTC
j_gene: TRBJ2-5
abundance: NA
d_gene: TRBD2
v_gene: TRBV15

CDR3aa: CATSVDSYGYTF
CDR3nt: TGTGCCACCAGCGTGGACAGCTATGGCTACACCTTC
j_gene: TRBJ1-2
abundance: NA
d_gene: NA
v_gene: TRBV15

CDR3aa: CASSSRGGLNEQFF
CDR3nt: TGTGCCAGTAGTAGCCGCGGGGGGCTTAATGAGCAGTTCTTC
j_gene: TRBJ2-1
abundance: NA
d_gene: TRBD2
v_gene: TRBV19

CDR3aa: CAISEGLAGSTDTQYF
CDR3nt: TGTGCCATCAGTGAGGGGTTAGCGGGCAGCACAGATACGCAGTATTTT
j_gene: TRBJ2-3
abundance: NA
d_gene: TRBD2
v_gene: TRBV10-3